One and the same sample provided the 5 T cell receptor beta chains below, sequenced in a study of T cells in Graves' hyperthyroidism and ophthalmopathy. Regions amplified from RNA transcripts were the TCR beta CDR3 regions. A set of HTBI primers served as the primers for a first-round RT-PCR of the TCR CDR3. Each CDR3 protein is one row after TCRdb ran MiXCR on the multiplex PCR reads. The sample carries approximately 220,000 distinct CDR3 sequences, about 17% recorded once. The specimen sequenced was blood. The receptors here all came from a man aged 35-49 years with Graves' hyperthyroidism.

This clonotype was observed many times. The chain links TRBV5-1 to TRBJ1-2; no clear D gene. Germline CDR1 is SGHRS and CDR2 is YFSETQ. Trimming shortened V by 6 bases and J by 8 bases, and 14 bases separated the two germline ends. The CDR3 runs 12 residues. The CDR3 sequence: CASTPSGRGYTF. In DNA, the CDR3 is TGCGCCAGCACCCCTTCCGGTAGGGGCTACACCTTC.

This clonotype was recorded many times. J is TRBJ1-1 and V is TRBV7-8; the match to TRBD1 covers 9 bases. From germline, CDR1 is SGHVS and CDR2 FQNEAQ. CDR3 length: 14 amino acids. The trim removed 5 bases at V and 4 bases at J, leaving 5 bases unmatched. The chain's CDR3 is CASSQGQGLTEAFF. CDR3 coding DNA: TGTGCCAGCAGCCAAGGACAGGGGCTCACTGAAGCTTTCTTT.

This clonotype was seen ten or more times. The chain uses TRBV28 and TRBJ2-3; 8 bases are a match to TRBD2. V lost 3 bases and J lost 6; bases outside the gene matches: 8. Germline values: CDR1 MDHEN, CDR2 SYDVKM. The CDR3 loop spans 15 amino acids. CDR3: CASSLAGGLADTQYF. CDR3 DNA sequence: TGTGCCAGCAGTTTGGCGGGGGGCCTAGCCGATACGCAGTATTTT.

The sample holds many counts of this clonotype. As DNA, the CDR3 is TGTGCCAGCAGTACCCAGGGGGACCAGTACTTC. Translating it yields CASSTQGDQYF. This chain uses TRBV28 with TRBJ2-5; 7 bases map to TRBD1. Germline loops: CDR1 MDHEN, CDR2 SYDVKM. V lost 5 bases to trimming and J lost 10 bases; unmatched junction nucleotides: 4. There are 11 residues in the CDR3.

V is TRBV28 and J is TRBJ2-7; D is unclear. This CDR3 comprises 12 residues. Germline V CDR1 and CDR2: MDHEN, SYDVKM. The V end was cut by 5 bases, the J end by 10 bases, with 15 bases between. The CDR3, as DNA: TGTGCCAGCAGTCCTAGGCCCAGGAGACAGTACTTC. It yields the protein CASSPRPRRQYF.